Below, 19 T cell receptor beta chains from the same sample are listed, as sequenced in a study of lymphopenia after photon versus proton radiotherapy. Profiling relied on immunoSEQ multiplex PCR, and the TCRdb table lists in-frame clones only, not all of them. The sample has tens of thousands of clones; approximately 82% are singletons. The starting material was peripheral blood, obtained from a patient treated with photon-based radiotherapy. These receptor sequences come from a man aged 45-65 years with gastric cancer.

The CDR3 DNA sequence: TGTGCCAGCAGCTTAATCCCCAGGGGAAAAAGCAATCAGCCCCAGCATTTT. It encodes CASSLIPRGKSNQPQHF. The chain combines TRBV7-6 with TRBJ1-5, with a weak D call TRBD1 (6 bases). Germline CDR1 reads SGHVS; CDR2 reads FNYEAQ. The ends were cut back, 2 bases at V and 1 base at J, with 15 bases in the middle. The CDR3 consists of 17 residues.

In its sample, this clone was seen once. The V and J genes are TRBV13 and TRBJ2-7, with TRBD2 matching 12 bases. Trimming cost V 0 bases and J 4 bases; bases outside gene matches: 10. This CDR3 comprises 18 residues. Germline CDR1 PRHDT, CDR2 FYEKMQ (reference sequence). The CDR3 DNA sequence: TGTGCCAGCAGCTTAGGCAGGGAGACTAGCGGGAGATCGTACGAGCAGTACTTC. It encodes CASSLGRETSGRSYEQYF.

This chain uses TRBV19 with TRBJ2-1, with D possibly matching TRBD1 (6 bases). The CDR3 loop spans 15 amino acids. The V and J ends lost 3 bases and 7 bases respectively, with 16 bases between them. From germline, CDR1 is LNHDA and CDR2 SQIVND (reference sequence). The CDR3 here is CASSIGLGGGNEQFF. The CDR3 DNA sequence: TGTGCCAGTAGTATCGGCTTAGGGGGTGGTAATGAGCAGTTCTTC.

The V call is TRBV10-3, the J call TRBJ2-7, with D perhaps matching TRBD1 (6 bases). V lost 6 bases to trimming and J lost 2 bases, with 11 bases between them. Per the germline V gene, CDR1 is ENHRY and CDR2 is SYGVKD. This CDR3 has 13 residues. CDR3 coding DNA: TGTGCCATCAGAGACAGGAGTCCCTACGAGCAGTACTTC. Its translation is CAIRDRSPYEQYF.

The chain carries TRBV7-9 and TRBJ2-7; no definite D call. Germline values: CDR1 SEHNR, CDR2 FQNEAQ (reference sequence). The CDR3 has 14 residues. The germline V and J ends were trimmed by 1 base and 5 bases, with 12 bases remaining between them. The CDR3 region has the DNA TGTGCCAGCAGCTTAGGGACGTTATGGAACGAGCAGTACTTC. Its protein is CASSLGTLWNEQYF.

Written as DNA, the CDR3 is TGTGCCAGCAGCCCGGCGGGGGAGGCCCTCACAGATACGCAGTATTTT. Its protein product is CASSPAGEALTDTQYF. This sequence joins TRBV11-1 and TRBJ2-3; 7 nucleotides match TRBD2. The germline V gene has CDR1 SGHAT and CDR2 FQDESV (reference sequence). This CDR3 has 16 residues. The V segment lost 5 bases and the J segment 2 bases; nucleotides outside the gene matches: 10.

The CDR3 bases are TGTGCCAGCGGGACTAGCGGGAGGGGTGAGCAGTTCTTC. Translation: CASGTSGRGEQFF. The chain couples TRBV19 to TRBJ2-1; 16 bases are shared with TRBD2. V dropped 9 bases and J dropped 9; count of bases not matched to a gene: 2. There are 13 residues in the CDR3. CDR1 is LNHDA and CDR2 is SQIVND in the germline V gene (reference sequence). Looking up the rest from reference TRBV19 and TRBJ2-1 gives the full variable domain: DGGITQSPKYLFRKEGQNVTLSCEQNLNHDAMYWYRQDPGQGLRLIYYSQIVNDFQKGDIAEGYSVSREKKESFPLTVTSAQKNPTAFYLCASGTSGRGEQFFGPGTRLTVL.

This chain links TRBV7-2 with TRBJ2-5; D gene ambiguous. This CDR3 has 13 residues. Germline values: CDR1 SGHTA, CDR2 FQGNSA. V dropped 3 bases and J dropped 3 bases, with 8 bases sitting between them. The CDR3 protein is CASSFLGKETQYF. As DNA, the CDR3 is TGTGCCAGCAGCTTCCTCGGAAAAGAGACCCAGTACTTC.

The V gene is TRBV5-1, the J gene TRBJ1-5; D ambiguous. CDR1 and CDR2 from the germline V gene are SGHRS and YFSETQ. The V end was cut by 0 bases, the J end by 3 bases, with 4 bases between. The CDR3 runs 13 residues. The CDR3 DNA reads as TGCGCCAGCAGCTTGGAACCCAATCAGCCCCAGCATTTT. This codes for CASSLEPNQPQHF.

This chain connects TRBV6-4 to TRBJ1-3, with a weak D call TRBD1 (6 bases). The germline CDR1 and CDR2 sequences are MRHNA and SNTAGT. The CDR3 extends over 13 amino acids. Trimming took off 7 bases at V and 4 bases at J, with 11 bases between the two ends. Written as DNA, the CDR3 is TGTGCCAGCACCAGGGGTTCAGGAAACACCATATATTTT. Protein: CASTRGSGNTIYF.

This sequence joins TRBV7-9 and TRBJ2-5; TRBD2 might be the D (6 bases). The CDR3 contains 19 residues. CDR1 and CDR2 from the germline V gene are SEHNR and FQNEAQ (reference sequence). V gave up 5 bases and J gave up 7 bases, with 32 bases separating them. The CDR3 spells CASSLSGPAGNRQIATQYF. CDR3 nucleotides: TGTGCCAGCAGCCTTTCGGGACCCGCGGGAAACCGACAGATAGCGACCCAGTACTTC.

The gene calls are TRBV2 and TRBJ2-1; tentatively, D is TRBD2 (6 bases). Trimming cost V 6 bases and J 12 bases, with 15 bases left between them. The CDR3 runs 12 residues. In germline, CDR1 is SNHLY, CDR2 FYNNEI. CDR3 region: CASRGLLSWQFF. CDR3 in DNA: TGTGCCAGCAGGGGACTCCTATCTTGGCAGTTCTTC.

This chain joins TRBV18 and TRBJ1-5, with 9 bases matching TRBD1. The germline V gene encodes CDR1 KGHSH and CDR2 LQKENI. This CDR3 has 13 residues. Trimming took 6 bases from V and 5 from J; bases not matched to a gene: 2. CDR3 in amino acids: CASSWTGDQPQHF. The CDR3 DNA sequence: TGTGCCAGCTCCTGGACAGGGGATCAGCCCCAGCATTTT.

CDR3 sequence (DNA): TGTGCCAGCAGCTTTCTAGCGAGCTCCTACGAGCAGTACTTC. It specifies CASSFLASSYEQYF. The V gene is TRBV7-2, the J gene TRBJ2-7; weak D call: TRBD2 (6 bases). The CDR3 sequence is 14 residues long. Trimming shortened V by 3 bases and J by 0 bases, and 9 bases separated the two germline ends. Germline CDR1 SGHTA, CDR2 FQGNSA.

The V gene is TRBV2, the J gene TRBJ2-6; no definite D call. The CDR3 is 14 residues long. The V end lost 6 bases, the J end lost 0 bases, and 6 bases lay between the germline ends. Germline lookup yields CDR1 SNHLY and CDR2 FYNNEI. CDR3 sequence reads: CASSLSSGANVLTF. As DNA, the CDR3 is TGTGCCAGCAGCCTGAGCTCTGGGGCCAACGTCCTGACTTTC.

This clone occurred once. The chain joins TRBV15 to TRBJ2-3; TRBD1 matches at 9 bases. This CDR3 is 15 amino acids long. Germline V gene data show CDR1 as LNHNV and CDR2 as YYDKDF (reference sequence). V gave up 5 bases and J gave up 2 bases; unmatched junction bases: 5. The CDR3 loop reads CATSGDRGVTDTQYF. The CDR3 DNA sequence: TGTGCCACCAGCGGTGACAGGGGGGTCACAGATACGCAGTATTTT.

This clone turned up a few times. This chain joins TRBV10-2 and TRBJ2-2; 10 nucleotides line up with TRBD1. Germline values: CDR1 WSHSY, CDR2 SAAADI. The junction had 13 bases not matched to a gene; V was cut back by 2 bases and J by 13 bases. This CDR3 is 16 amino acids long. CDR3 loop: CASSEKGQGLGWRLFF. CDR3 nucleotide sequence: TGCGCCAGCAGTGAGAAGGGACAGGGGTTAGGTTGGAGGCTGTTTTTT.

The genes are TRBV11-2 and TRBJ2-7; a weak D match, TRBD2 (5 bases). The germline CDR1 and CDR2 sequences are SGHAT and FQNNGV. This CDR3 region has 14 residues. Deletions cut 4 bases from V and 5 bases from J, with 15 bases between. In DNA form, the CDR3 reads TGTGCCAGCAGCTCCCTCTGGGAGTCCAACGAGCAGTACTTC. It encodes CASSSLWESNEQYF.

The chain links TRBV2 to TRBJ2-3; D is unresolved. This CDR3 is 15 amino acids long. The germline V gene encodes CDR1 SNHLY and CDR2 FYNNEI. Trimming stripped 7 bases from V and 0 bases from J, with 14 bases between. The CDR3 region is CASNDGSASTDTQYF. For the CDR3, the DNA is TGTGCCAGCAACGACGGATCAGCTAGCACAGATACGCAGTATTTT.